These 27 T cell receptor beta chains came from one sample sequenced in a study of T cell clonality in common variable immunodeficiency. Using immunoSEQ multiplex PCR, the repertoire was profiled, and TCRdb retains in-frame clones only, with some absent. The sample yields roughly 58,000 clones, without any singletons. Sequencing input: peripheral blood mononuclear cells. These receptors all come from a person between 18 and 75 years old in good health.

Ten or more counts support this clone. The DNA ends 3 residues before the CDR3 does, and the rest of the CDR3 is filled in from the germline J gene. This chain connects TRBV5-6 to TRBJ1-1, with no clear D. V dropped 0 bases and J dropped 4 bases, with 10 bases sitting between them. In germline, CDR1 is SGHDT, CDR2 YYEEEE. This CDR3 has 14 residues. The covered CDR3 bases are TGTGCCAGCAGCTTGGCCGCGACAAGCACTGAA. It is translated as CASSLAATSTE. The entire CDR3 reads CASSLAATSTEAFF. The whole variable domain, remainder taken from reference TRBV5-6 and TRBJ1-1, is DAGVTQSPTHLIKTRGQQVTLRCSPKSGHDTVSWYQQALGQGPQFIFQYYEEEERQRGNFPDRFSGHQFPNYSSELNVNALLLGDSALYLCASSLAATSTEAFFGQGTRLTVV.

This clone has ten or more counts. The read halts 3 residues ahead of the CDR3 end, with the missing end drawn from the germline J gene. This chain joins TRBV5-1 and TRBJ2-2; the D gene is possibly TRBD1 (6 bases). The V gene's germline CDR1 is SGHRS and CDR2 YFSETQ. V was trimmed by 0 bases and J by 6 bases, leaving 15 bases between them. This CDR3 contains 16 residues. The CDR3 DNA, read in part, is TGCGCCAGCAGCTTGGCCACCCGACAGGATTCCGGGGAG. It is translated as CASSLATRQDSGE. The full CDR3 protein reads CASSLATRQDSGELFF.

There are many counts of this clone. The read comes to an end 3 residues before the CDR3 does, leaving the germline J gene to fill in the end. J is TRBJ2-2 and V is TRBV7-3; 8 bases map to TRBD2. The germline V gene has CDR1 SGHTA and CDR2 FQGTGA. This CDR3 region has 18 residues. Trimming took 1 base from V and 3 from J; bases not matched to a gene: 10. CDR3 bases read: TGTGCCAGCAGCTTAAACCCCGTCGGGGGGGGTCACACCGGGGAG. Translated, it gives CASSLNPVGGGHTGE. The entire CDR3 protein reads CASSLNPVGGGHTGELFF.

Many counts were recorded for this clone. Coverage ceases 3 residues before the CDR3 finishes, and the germline J gene fills in the end. The chain recombines TRBV20-1 with TRBJ2-5, with 7 nucleotides matching TRBD1. V shed 3 bases and J 5 bases; nucleotides not matched to a gene: 6. There are 13 residues in the CDR3. Germline lookup yields CDR1 DFQATT and CDR2 SNEGSKA (reference sequence). CDR3 protein: CSASKGARETQYF. Incomplete CDR3 DNA: TGCAGTGCTAGTAAGGGGGCCCGCGAGACC.

In this sample, this clone turned up a few times. The read terminates 3 residues before the CDR3 end, so the remaining end is supplied by the germline J gene. This chain connects TRBV5-3 to TRBJ2-7; D remains unclear. Being an ORF, TRBV5-3 has a function that is uncertain. The V and J ends lost 8 bases and 2 bases respectively, with 11 bases between them. This CDR3 has 12 amino acids. This CDR3 reads CARKQRTYEQYF. Incomplete CDR3 DNA: TGTGCCAGGAAACAGAGAACCTACGAG.

This clone was seen at least ten times. The read gets to within 3 residues of the CDR3 end, and the germline J gene fills in the rest. V usage is TRBV13 and J usage is TRBJ2-5; 10 nucleotides agree with TRBD1. V trimming: 5 bases; J trimming: 7 bases; junction bases outside the gene matches: 10. The CDR3 runs to 15 residues. Germline V gene sequence: CDR1 PRHDT, CDR2 FYEKMQ (reference sequence). Here the CDR3 reads CASSPKTGGVGTQYF. The CDR3 DNA, read in part, is TGTGCCAGCAGCCCCAAGACAGGGGGCGTAGGGACC.

This clone was found many times. The CDR3 end falls 3 residues outside the read, so it is completed with the germline J gene. The chain recombines TRBV30 with TRBJ1-6; tentatively, D is TRBD1 (5 bases). CDR1 is GTSNPN, CDR2 SVGIG, per germline (reference sequence). CDR3 length equals 11 residues. CDR3: CAWSVPGALHF. CDR3 DNA, as far as it was read: TGTGCCTGGAGTGTACCGGGGGCC.

This clone was counted many times. From the germline J gene comes the end of the CDR3, since the read stops 3 residues before it. The V call is TRBV20-1, the J call TRBJ2-7; 9 nucleotides agree with TRBD2. With V trimmed by 2 bases and J by 2 bases, 10 bases remained unmatched. The CDR3 is made up of 16 amino acids. Germline CDR1 is DFQATT and CDR2 is SNEGSKA (reference sequence). The sequenced CDR3 bases are TGCAGTGCTAGAAATTCTTTAGCGGGAGCGGCCTACGAG. Amino acid sequence: CSARNSLAGAAYE. The whole CDR3 protein reads CSARNSLAGAAYEQYF.

This clone was recorded many times. The missing CDR3 end, 3 residues past where the read stops, is filled in from the germline J gene. The V and J genes are TRBV7-9 and TRBJ1-6; a possible D gene is TRBD1 (5 bases). This CDR3 has 14 residues. Trimming shortened V by 4 bases and J by 7 bases, and 11 bases separated the two germline ends. CDR1 is SEHNR, CDR2 FQNEAQ, per germline (reference sequence). Partial CDR3 DNA: TGTGCCAGCAGCTGGGGCAATAAAAATTCACCC. This sequence encodes CASSWGNKNSP. Given in full, the CDR3 is CASSWGNKNSPLHF.

This clone was recorded at least ten times. The read ends 3 residues early relative to the CDR3; the germline J gene fills the gap. The chain is built from TRBV6-2 or TRBV6-3 and TRBJ1-5, with D maybe TRBD1 (5 bases). V was pared by 4 bases and J by 2 bases, with 12 bases between. The length of the CDR3 is 15 residues. CDR1 and CDR2 from the germline V gene are MNHEY and SVGEGT. CDR3 bases read: TGTGCCAGCAGTTCAGCAGGGTATGGCAATCAGCCC. Its translation: CASSSAGYGNQP. The entire CDR3 protein is CASSSAGYGNQPQHF.

This clone was picked up many times. The CDR3 end falls 3 residues outside the read, so it is completed with the germline J gene. This chain joins TRBV7-8 and TRBJ1-1; D uncertain. Trimming took 2 bases from V and 0 from J, leaving 10 bases between them. The CDR3 spans 15 residues. From germline, CDR1 is SGHVS and CDR2 FQNEAQ. The CDR3 spells CASSLLDPMNTEAFF. CDR3 DNA (partial): TGTGCCAGCAGCTTACTAGACCCCATGAACACTGAA.

The sample holds many counts of this clone. The read ends 3 residues shy of where the CDR3 ends; the end is completed using the germline J gene. Other nucleotide sequences from this sample produce the same CDR3. V and J are TRBV19 and TRBJ2-2, with 9 bases aligning to TRBD2. The CDR3 has 16 residues. Germline V gene data show CDR1 as LNHDA and CDR2 as SQIVND (reference sequence). V trimming: 7 bases; J trimming: 6 bases; junction bases outside the gene matches: 12. Incomplete CDR3 DNA: TGTGCCAGTAATTCAGGACTAGCGAGTTTCGCCGGGGAG. It specifies CASNSGLASFAGE. Given in full, the CDR3 is CASNSGLASFAGELFF.

The sample holds many counts of this clone. The CDR3 end lies 3 residues beyond the end of the read and is filled in from the germline J gene. The chain recombines TRBV28 with TRBJ2-3; tentative D call: TRBD1 (6 bases). The V gene's germline CDR1 is MDHEN and CDR2 SYDVKM. V lost 2 bases, J lost 3 bases, and 15 bases lay in between. CDR3 length: 16 residues. The CDR3 spells CASSLAGERVTDTQYF. The CDR3 DNA, read in part, is TGTGCCAGCAGTTTAGCAGGGGAACGTGTAACAGATACG. The whole variable domain, remainder taken from reference TRBV28 and TRBJ2-3, is DVKVTQSSRYLVKRTGEKVFLECVQDMDHENMFWYRQDPGLGLRLIYFSYDVKMKEKGDIPEGYSVSREKKERFSLILESASTNQTSMYLCASSLAGERVTDTQYFGPGTRLTVL.

This clone was found many times. The CDR3 end is not reached by the read, which stops 3 residues before it; the germline J gene fills it in. This rearrangement joins TRBV10-3 to TRBJ2-1; maybe TRBD1 (5 bases). This CDR3 region has 17 residues. V shed 0 bases and J shed 2 bases, with 14 bases lying between them. CDR1 and CDR2 from the germline V gene are ENHRY and SYGVKD. The part of the CDR3 DNA that was read is TGTGCCATCAGTGAGTCTGTTGACAGCCAGACCTACAATGAG. This codes for CAISESVDSQTYNE. The whole CDR3 reads CAISESVDSQTYNEQFF.

This clone was observed at least ten times. Read data end 3 residues before the CDR3 end; the end is taken from the germline J gene. J is TRBJ2-1 and V is TRBV5-1, with 9 bases that match TRBD2. CDR3 length: 16 amino acids. CDR1 and CDR2 from the germline V gene are SGHRS and YFSETQ. J gave up 5 bases and V 4 bases, and 10 bases lay outside the gene matches. The CDR3: CASSPLAGIRHNEQFF. The sequenced part of the CDR3 DNA is TGCGCCAGCAGCCCTCTAGCGGGAATCCGCCACAATGAG. The entire variable domain, with the rest obtained from reference TRBV5-1 and TRBJ2-1, is as follows: KAGVTQTPRYLIKTRGQQVTLSCSPISGHRSVSWYQQTPGQGLQFLFEYFSETQRNKGNFPGRFSGRQFSNSRSEMNVSTLELGDSALYLCASSPLAGIRHNEQFFGPGTRLTVL.

In this sample, this clone turned up many times. The read is 3 residues too short to cover the CDR3 end, so that end is filled in from the germline J gene. The chain couples TRBV6-1 to TRBJ1-3, with TRBD1 matching over 8 bases. Germline CDR1 is MNHNS and CDR2 is SASEGT. Trimming removed 2 bases from V and 2 bases from J; junction bases left unmatched: 2. This CDR3 contains 15 residues. The CDR3 protein is CASSEQGAAGNTIYF. The part of the CDR3 DNA that was read is TGTGCCAGCAGTGAACAGGGGGCGGCTGGAAACACC.

This clone was recorded many times. The read finishes 3 residues shy of the CDR3 end, and the germline J gene is used to complete it. The rearrangement uses TRBV4-1 and TRBJ2-7; D gene uncertain. The V gene's germline CDR1 is MGHRA and CDR2 YSYEKL. The CDR3 is 11 amino acids. V gave up 5 bases and J gave up 6 bases, with 8 bases separating them. CDR3 protein: CASSYGSEQYF. The covered CDR3 bases are TGCGCCAGCAGCTACGGGTCCGAG.

This clone was counted ten times or more. Coverage ceases 3 residues before the CDR3 finishes, and the germline J gene fills in the end. The genes are TRBV24-1 and TRBJ2-2; D is undetermined. The germline V gene has CDR1 KGHDR and CDR2 SFDVKD. CDR3 length: 13 amino acids. Trimming removed 1 base at V and 4 bases at J, with 3 bases between. The part of the CDR3 DNA that was read is TGTGCCACCAGTGATTTCCGCACCGGGGAG. Its translation is CATSDFRTGE. The entire CDR3 protein reads CATSDFRTGELFF.

At least ten counts were recorded for this clone. With the read ending 3 residues before the CDR3 end, the germline J gene is used to fill in that end. The chain employs TRBV5-1 and TRBJ1-1; TRBD1 matches at 7 bases. The germline gives CDR1 SGHRS, CDR2 YFSETQ. This CDR3 has 13 residues. The CDR3 sequence is CASSLVSGGGAFF. CDR3 DNA, as far as it was read: TGCGCCAGCAGCTTGGTTTCAGGGGGAGGC.

This clone was recorded many times. The missing CDR3 end, 3 residues past where the read stops, is filled in from the germline J gene. The V and J genes are TRBV20-1 and TRBJ2-2; TRBD1 matches 9 bases. J was trimmed by 4 bases and V by 2 bases; bases with no gene match: 5. This CDR3 has 15 residues. Per the germline V gene, CDR1 is DFQATT and CDR2 is SNEGSKA (reference sequence). CDR3 loop: CSARNRGLRTGELFF. The CDR3 DNA, read in part, is TGCAGTGCTAGAAACAGGGGGCTGCGCACCGGGGAG.

This clone has ten or more counts. Coverage ceases 3 residues before the CDR3 finishes, and the germline J gene fills in the end. The V call is TRBV19, the J call TRBJ2-2, with a possible D match to TRBD2 (7 bases). The germline V and J ends were trimmed by 5 bases and 5 bases, with 12 bases remaining between them. Germline lookup yields CDR1 LNHDA and CDR2 SQIVND (reference sequence). The CDR3 contains 14 residues. CDR3 DNA (partial): TGTGCCAGTAGTTGGGGGGGGGCGACCGGGGAG. The encoded protein is CASSWGGATGE. From start to end, the CDR3 is CASSWGGATGELFF.

This clone occurred many times. With the read ending 3 residues before the CDR3 end, the germline J gene is used to fill in that end. This chain connects TRBV20-1 to TRBJ2-3, with 13 bases that match TRBD2. After removal of 4 bases from V and 3 bases from J, the junction contained 4 bases not matched to a gene. Germline CDR1 and CDR2: DFQATT and SNEGSKA (reference sequence). The CDR3 is made up of 15 amino acids. The CDR3 DNA, read in part, is TGCAGTGCTATGCAGGGACTAGCGGGAACAGATACG. The encoded protein is CSAMQGLAGTDT. The full CDR3 reads CSAMQGLAGTDTQYF.

This clone appeared many times. At one of its ends the junction is not consistent with the germline gene, which may arise from a read error. The read stops 3 residues short of the end of the CDR3; the missing end is completed from the germline J gene. The chain links TRBV4-2 to TRBJ1-3; TRBD1 is a possible D gene (5 bases). CDR1 is LGHNA and CDR2 is YNFKEQ in the germline V gene. CDR3 length: 15 amino acids. The sequenced CDR3 bases are TGCGCCAGCAGCCAAGAAGACAGCTCTGGAAACACC. Translating gives CASSQEDSSGNT. The complete CDR3 protein is CASSQEDSSGNTIYF.

In this sample, this clone turned up many times. The CDR3 end lies 3 residues beyond the end of the read and is filled in from the germline J gene. The gene calls are TRBV20-1 and TRBJ1-1; the D is unclear. The CDR3 totals 14 residues. Germline V lookup: CDR1 DFQATT, CDR2 SNEGSKA (reference sequence). V lost 0 bases, J lost 2 bases, and 10 bases lay in between. The CDR3 DNA, read in part, is TGCAGTGCTAGAGATACCCGGACTAACACTGAA. Its protein is CSARDTRTNTE. The full-length CDR3 reads as CSARDTRTNTEAFF.

This clone appeared many times. Read sequence stops 3 residues before the CDR3 end, and the germline J gene provides the missing end. The chain has TRBV19 and TRBJ2-7; tentative D call: TRBD1 (6 bases). Germline assignment: CDR1 LNHDA and CDR2 SQIVND (reference sequence). This CDR3 is built from 15 residues. Deletions cut 6 bases from V and 5 bases from J, with 20 bases between. The CDR3 protein is CASRTTGMGPHEQYF. The covered CDR3 bases are TGTGCCAGTAGAACCACAGGGATGGGGCCACACGAG.

This clone showed up many times. The read stops 3 residues short of the end of the CDR3; the missing end is completed from the germline J gene. The gene calls are TRBV7-8 and TRBJ2-2; TRBD1 matches at 7 bases. The V gene end was trimmed by 7 bases and the J gene end by 3 bases; junction bases not matched to a gene: 8. Per the germline V gene, CDR1 is SGHVS and CDR2 is FQNEAQ. The CDR3 runs to 15 residues. The covered CDR3 bases are TGTGCCAGCAACCTTCGGGACAGCTACACCGGGGAG. Translated: CASNLRDSYTGE. The full CDR3 is CASNLRDSYTGELFF.

In its sample, this clone was seen many times. The sequenced fragment ends 3 residues before the CDR3 boundary, so the rest is inferred from the germline J gene. The rearrangement joins TRBV20-1 to TRBJ1-2; D may be TRBD1 (5 bases). CDR1 and CDR2 (germline): DFQATT, SNEGSKA (reference sequence). Trimming removed 3 bases from V and 5 bases from J, with 16 bases in between. The CDR3 sequence is 14 residues long. CDR3 residues: CSASGPDSLYGYTF. The covered CDR3 bases are TGCAGTGCTAGCGGGCCCGACAGCCTGTATGGC.